This entry lists 13 T cell receptor beta chains sequenced from one sample in a study of T cell responses to AZD1222 COVID-19 vaccine. Sequenced by immunoSEQ multiplex PCR; TCRdb stores in-frame clones only, minus some. The sample includes about 150,000 clones, about 92% of them seen just once. The source material was peripheral blood, sampled 28 days after the second AZD1222 dose. The receptors come from an adult who received the AZD1222 COVID-19 vaccine.

V gene TRBV7-3 combines with J gene TRBJ1-1, with no clear D. Trimming cost V 1 base and J 5 bases, with 14 bases left between them. Germline lookup yields CDR1 SGHTA and CDR2 FQGTGA. The CDR3 consists of 15 residues. The CDR3 nucleotides read TGTGCCAGCAGCTTAATGGGAGGGAAAGGTACTGAAGCTTTCTTT. It codes for CASSLMGGKGTEAFF.

The chain links TRBV28 to TRBJ2-7; 7 bases line up with TRBD1. Trimming took 6 bases from V and 0 from J; bases not matched to a gene: 17. CDR1 is MDHEN, CDR2 SYDVKM, per germline. The CDR3 runs 18 residues. The CDR3 protein is CASSTIKQGKRYSYEQYF. For the CDR3, the DNA is TGTGCCAGCAGCACGATCAAACAGGGGAAGCGGTACTCCTACGAGCAGTACTTC.

The CDR3 region has the DNA TGCGCCAGCAGCTTGCGGAGCTCCTACGAGCAGTACTTC. Amino acid sequence: CASSLRSSYEQYF. The rearrangement joins TRBV5-1 to TRBJ2-7, with unresolved D. The CDR3 runs to 13 residues. Trimming stripped 1 base from V and 0 bases from J, with 5 bases between. Germline loops: CDR1 SGHRS, CDR2 YFSETQ.

The chain carries TRBV9 and TRBJ2-6; D may be TRBD1 (6 bases). Germline CDR1 SGDLS, CDR2 YYNGEE. The germline V and J ends were trimmed by 0 bases and 0 bases, with 10 bases remaining between them. This CDR3 is built from 17 residues. The CDR3 DNA reads as TGTGCCAGCAGCGTAGTGGGGGCCCGCTCTGGGGCCAACGTCCTGACTTTC. Amino acids: CASSVVGARSGANVLTF.

This clone was seen a single time. This chain uses TRBV5-5 with TRBJ2-3, with 9 bases identical to TRBD1. This CDR3 has 15 amino acids. Germline lookup yields CDR1 SGHKS and CDR2 YYEKEE (reference sequence). Losses at the gene ends were 2 bases for V and 2 bases for J; bases not matched to a gene: 3. The CDR3 here is CASSFEQGATDTQYF. In DNA form, the CDR3 reads TGTGCCAGCAGCTTTGAACAGGGGGCCACAGATACGCAGTATTTT.

CDR3 nucleotide sequence: TGTGCCAGCAGCCGACGGACTAGCGGGAACACCGGGGAGCTGTTTTTT. Its protein product is CASSRRTSGNTGELFF. This chain connects TRBV7-8 to TRBJ2-2; 10 positions agree with TRBD2. CDR3 size: 16 residues. J lost 1 base, V lost 5 bases, and 4 bases had no gene match. In germline, CDR1 is SGHVS, CDR2 FQNEAQ.

Written as DNA, the CDR3 is TGTGCCAGCACCCGACTAGCGAAAGAGACCCAGTACTTC. Amino acids: CASTRLAKETQYF. The chain combines TRBV28 with TRBJ2-5, with 8 bases fitting TRBD2. Germline V CDR1 and CDR2: MDHEN, SYDVKM. Trimming removed 7 bases from V and 3 bases from J; junction bases left unmatched: 4. The CDR3 length is 13 residues.

The rearrangement uses TRBV6-5 and TRBJ1-1, with D maybe TRBD1 (5 bases). The germline V gene has CDR1 MNHEY and CDR2 SVGAGI. The V gene lost 4 bases and the J gene lost 2 bases, with 11 bases spanning the gap. CDR3 length equals 14 residues. This CDR3 reads CASSLGGVNTEAFF. CDR3 bases: TGTGCCAGCAGTTTAGGAGGGGTAAACACTGAAGCTTTCTTT.

The chain couples TRBV6-6 to TRBJ1-2, with 8 nucleotides matching TRBD1. CDR3 length: 16 residues. Trimming cost V 2 bases and J 8 bases; bases outside gene matches: 13. Looked up from germline, CDR1 is MNHNY and CDR2 is SVGAGI (reference sequence). The DNA of the CDR3 is TGTGCCAGCAGTTACGGAACGACAGGGGTTAGCGAGGGCTACACCTTC. Amino acids: CASSYGTTGVSEGYTF.

The DNA of the CDR3 is TGTGCCTGGGCGGTCGGGGGTGGGACAGATACGCAGTATTTT. Translating it yields CAWAVGGGTDTQYF. The chain combines TRBV30 with TRBJ2-3; a weak D match, TRBD2 (6 bases). The CDR3 extends over 14 amino acids. Germline-derived CDR1 and CDR2 are GTSNPN and SVGIG (reference sequence). V was clipped by 5 bases and J by 3 bases, with 15 bases between them.

The table lists this clone with a few counts. The V call is TRBV28, the J call TRBJ2-7, with TRBD1 matching over 9 bases. Germline trimming cut 4 bases from V and 3 bases from J; bases unmatched to any gene: 7. CDR3 size: 15 residues. CDR1 and CDR2 from the germline V gene are MDHEN and SYDVKM. The chain's CDR3 is CASSSGTGIGYEQYF. CDR3 in DNA: TGTGCCAGCAGTTCCGGGACAGGGATCGGCTACGAGCAGTACTTC. The full variable domain, rest sourced from reference TRBV28 and TRBJ2-7, is DVKVTQSSRYLVKRTGEKVFLECVQDMDHENMFWYRQDPGLGLRLIYFSYDVKMKEKGDIPEGYSVSREKKERFSLILESASTNQTSMYLCASSSGTGIGYEQYFGPGTRLTVT.

The chain is built from TRBV28 and TRBJ2-7; D may match TRBD1 or TRBD2 (5 bases each). V shed 7 bases and J shed 2 bases, with 12 bases lying between them. The CDR3 is 13 residues long. In germline, CDR1 is MDHEN, CDR2 SYDVKM. DNA of the CDR3: TGTGCCAGCACAGGGTGGGAGACCTACGAGCAGTACTTC. This translates into CASTGWETYEQYF.

The rearrangement uses TRBV27 and TRBJ2-2; no definite D call. Trimming removed 0 bases from V and 3 bases from J, with 8 bases in between. Germline V gene data show CDR1 as MNHEY and CDR2 as SMNVEV (reference sequence). The CDR3 length is 15 residues. The CDR3 loop is CASSLSHPDTGELFF. The CDR3 region has the DNA TGTGCCAGCAGTTTATCTCACCCCGACACCGGGGAGCTGTTTTTT.